This TCR beta chain stems from a study of T cells in Graves' hyperthyroidism and ophthalmopathy (dated by TCRdb to the late 2010s). As for the study more broadly: Peripheral blood samples were taken at the time of initial diagnosis, prior to any treatment. Following sampling, methimazole starting at 30 mg daily was given to hyperthyroidism patients, and high-dose intravenous methylprednisolone was given to ophthalmopathy patients. According to the paper, TCR Vbeta CDR3 sequencing was carried out on around 140 peripheral blood samples, which came from about 45 ophthalmopathy, fewer than 80 hyperthyroidism and roughly 17 progressor patients. A discovery cohort of roughly 100 patients, 43 with Graves' ophthalmopathy and about 58 with stable Graves' hyperthyroidism, was used to find distinguishing TCR V-J signatures. The 75 to 100 discovery patients were divided at random into training and test sets in a 7:3 ratio. Prospective prediction of ophthalmopathy was tested in an independent validation cohort of 18 hyperthyroidism patients and 15 to 17 patients who later progressed to ophthalmopathy. In more than five Graves' hyperthyroidism patients, the study also compared T-cell repertoires from thyroid tissue with T-cell repertoires from blood. Study-level results and caveats: During validation, the model predicted progression to ophthalmopathy a median of roughly six months ahead of onset, with approximately 71% sensitivity and 72% to 85% specificity. A model built on a 13 V-J signature distinguished ophthalmopathy from stable hyperthyroidism, reaching roughly 88% sensitivity and around 82% specificity in cross-validation and 80%/75% in testing. Sample size was not statistically predetermined, and investigators were not blinded to group allocation. Most expanded thyroid clonotypes (frequency above 0.001) were also detected in blood, suggesting blood repertoires may reflect thyroid immune responses.

In the ophthalmopathy patients, disease was moderately to severely active, with a Clinical Activity Score of 3 or more, a NOSPECS grade of 4 or more, and a duration of less than 3 months. Exclusion was applied to patients with uncontrolled infections, other autoimmune diseases, pregnancy or lactation. Clinical symptoms, serum thyroxine and TRAb, thyroid ultrasound, and orbital computed tomography formed the basis for the diagnoses. PBMCs were separated from roughly 9.3 ml of fresh peripheral blood using Ficoll-Paque density gradient centrifugation. Total RNA was extracted with Trizol reagent, and quality was checked on an Agilent 2100 Bioanalyzer. Amplification of TCR beta CDR3 regions was carried out from RNA transcripts. A first-round RT-PCR of the TCR CDR3 used the HTBI primer set with the Qiagen OneStep RT-PCR kit. A second multiplex PCR round built the libraries, followed by size selection and purification. Libraries were sequenced paired-end with 100 bp reads on an Illumina HiSeq2000. In the source study's methods: SOAPnuke was used to process the raw data, removing reads that contained adapters or uncalled bases, had a mean Phred below 15, or lacked an exact match to the constant primer or identifier. COPE v1.2.5 was used to merge high-quality paired reads, and clonotypes were defined as unique nucleotide sequences. MiTCR v1.1 was used to align clonotypes to the IMGT TRBV, TRBD and TRBJ reference segments. Analysis was restricted to V-J combinations with a frequency above 0.0001, which covered 99.2% of repertoires. The TCS score was defined as F50 (clonal expansion) divided by E x V (chaos), with BLOSUM62-based TCRdist calculated between CDR3 peptides within each V-J. Welch's t-statistics and random forest reduced roughly 540 V-J features to about 12, which were used in a naive Bayes classifier (R e1071). The similarity between thyroid and blood repertoires was quantified using the Morisita-Horn index. TCRdb's own reprocessing of the public reads used fastp at Q25 and MiXCR and kept productive beta chains. Rows with a matching CDR3 protein are joined into one entry that keeps the most common DNA and genes. Clone size and V and J calls follow TCRdb, not the original study. The sample data list 550,000 to 700,000 distinct CDR3 sequences, and about 15% of these were observed just once. Of the sample, about 4% falls within the top ten clones.

This clonotype was detected only a few times. Its antigen is still unknown. Base qualities were left out, and no much larger clone turns up one base away. The CDR3, from cysteine to phenylalanine, totals 15 residues. Only the CDR3 region is kept as DNA, spanning 45 bases read in frame from base 1. At the junction V is shortened by 2 bases and J by 1 base, with 13 bases in between. From the germline V gene (reference sequence), CDR1 is GTSNPN and CDR2 is SVGIG. Recombination connected TRBV30 to TRBJ2-3; TRBD1 could be the D gene, as 5 bases match. This TCR was sampled from a woman in her 40s with Graves' ophthalmopathy. The source material was blood. The encoded CDR3 is CAWSWARVGTDTQYF. The DNA reads as follows: TGTGCCTGGAGTTGGGCCAGGGTTGGCACAGATACGCAGTATTTT. The full variable domain, completed from the reference TRBV30 and TRBJ2-3 proteins outside the CDR3, reads SQTIHQWPATLVQPVGSPLSLECTVEGTSNPNLYWYRQAAGRGLQLLFYSVGIGQISSEVPQNLSASRPQDRQFILSSKKLLLSDSGFYLCAWSWARVGTDTQYFGPGTRLTVL.